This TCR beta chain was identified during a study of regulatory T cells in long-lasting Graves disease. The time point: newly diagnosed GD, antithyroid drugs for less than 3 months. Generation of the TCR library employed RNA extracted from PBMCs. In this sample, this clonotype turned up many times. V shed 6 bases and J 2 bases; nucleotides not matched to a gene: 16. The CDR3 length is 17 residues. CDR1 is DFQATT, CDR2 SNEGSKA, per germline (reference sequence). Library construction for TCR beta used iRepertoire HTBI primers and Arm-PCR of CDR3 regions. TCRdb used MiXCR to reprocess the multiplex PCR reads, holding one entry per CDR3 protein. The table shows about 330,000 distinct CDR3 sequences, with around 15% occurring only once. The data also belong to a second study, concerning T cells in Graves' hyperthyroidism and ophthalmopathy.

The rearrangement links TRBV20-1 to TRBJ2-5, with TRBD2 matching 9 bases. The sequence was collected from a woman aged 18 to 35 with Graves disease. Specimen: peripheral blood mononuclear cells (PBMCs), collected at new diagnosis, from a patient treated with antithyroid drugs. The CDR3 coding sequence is TGCAGTGCGACGAGTAGCGGGGGCCCCTCACCTCAAGAGACCCAGTACTTC. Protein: CSATSSGGPSPQETQYF.